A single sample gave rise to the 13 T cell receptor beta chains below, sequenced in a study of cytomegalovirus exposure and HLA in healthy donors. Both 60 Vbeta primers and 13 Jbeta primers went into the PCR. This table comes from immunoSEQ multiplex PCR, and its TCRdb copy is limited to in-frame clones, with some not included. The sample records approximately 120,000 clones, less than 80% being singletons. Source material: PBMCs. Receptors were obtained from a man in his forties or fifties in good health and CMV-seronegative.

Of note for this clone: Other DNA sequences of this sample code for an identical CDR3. The CDR3 reads CASSSWSSYNEQFF. The DNA of the CDR3 is TGTGCCAGCAGCTCTTGGAGCTCCTACAATGAGCAGTTCTTC. V is TRBV11-3 and J is TRBJ2-1; D unresolved. The CDR3 is 14 residues long. V gave up 4 bases and J gave up 0 bases, with 7 bases separating them. Germline lookup yields CDR1 SGHNT and CDR2 YENEEA.

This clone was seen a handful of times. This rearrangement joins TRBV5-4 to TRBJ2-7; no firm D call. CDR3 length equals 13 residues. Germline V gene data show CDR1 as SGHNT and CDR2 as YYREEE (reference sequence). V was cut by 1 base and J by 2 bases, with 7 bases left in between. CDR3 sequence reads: CASSLPGTYEQYF. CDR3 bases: TGTGCCAGCAGCTTGCCAGGTACCTACGAGCAGTACTTC.

DNA for the CDR3: TGTGCCAGCAGCTTACCCCAGCGGGGTGAGGCCCGGGCAGATACGCAGTATTTT. Amino acids: CASSLPQRGEARADTQYF. The chain couples TRBV7-6 to TRBJ2-3; 7 bases agree with TRBD2. There are 18 residues in the CDR3. V shed 2 bases, J shed 4 bases, and the junction held 15 bases outside the gene matches. The germline V gene has CDR1 SGHVS and CDR2 FNYEAQ.

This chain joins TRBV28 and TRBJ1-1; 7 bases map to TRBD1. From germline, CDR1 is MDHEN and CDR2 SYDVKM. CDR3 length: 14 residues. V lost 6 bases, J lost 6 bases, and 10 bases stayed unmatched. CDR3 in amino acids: CASSPHHRGAEAFF. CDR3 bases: TGTGCCAGCAGCCCCCACCACAGGGGAGCTGAAGCTTTCTTT.

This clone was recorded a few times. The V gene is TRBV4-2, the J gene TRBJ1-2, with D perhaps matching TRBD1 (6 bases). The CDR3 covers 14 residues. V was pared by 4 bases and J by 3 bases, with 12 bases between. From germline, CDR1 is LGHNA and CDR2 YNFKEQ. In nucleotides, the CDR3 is TGTGCCAGCAGCCTACCGGGACAAGACTATGGCTACACCTTC. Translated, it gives CASSLPGQDYGYTF.

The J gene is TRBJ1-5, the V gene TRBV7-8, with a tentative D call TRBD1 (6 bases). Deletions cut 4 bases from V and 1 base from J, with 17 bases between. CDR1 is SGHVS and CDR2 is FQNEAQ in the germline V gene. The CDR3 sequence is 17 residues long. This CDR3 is CASSYPRRGGSNQPQHF. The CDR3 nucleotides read TGTGCCAGCAGCTACCCCAGGAGGGGGGGGAGCAATCAGCCCCAGCATTTT.

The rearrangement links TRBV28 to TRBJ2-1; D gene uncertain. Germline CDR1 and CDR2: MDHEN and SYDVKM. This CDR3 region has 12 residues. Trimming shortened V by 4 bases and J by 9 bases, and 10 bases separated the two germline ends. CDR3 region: CASSSSSGEQFF. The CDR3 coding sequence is TGTGCCAGCAGTTCCTCCTCCGGTGAGCAGTTCTTC.

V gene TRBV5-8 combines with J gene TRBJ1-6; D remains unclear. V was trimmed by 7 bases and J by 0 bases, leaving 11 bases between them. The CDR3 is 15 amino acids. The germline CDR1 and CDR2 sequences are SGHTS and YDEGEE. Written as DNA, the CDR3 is TGTGCCAGCTCGGTGGGCAGCTCCTATAATTCACCCCTCCACTTT. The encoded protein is CASSVGSSYNSPLHF.

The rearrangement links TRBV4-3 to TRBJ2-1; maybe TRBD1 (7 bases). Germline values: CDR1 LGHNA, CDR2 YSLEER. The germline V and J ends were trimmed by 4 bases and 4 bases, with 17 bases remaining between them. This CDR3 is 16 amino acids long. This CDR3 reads CASSRFRGEFYNEQFF. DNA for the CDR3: TGCGCCAGCAGCCGCTTCAGGGGGGAGTTTTACAATGAGCAGTTCTTC.

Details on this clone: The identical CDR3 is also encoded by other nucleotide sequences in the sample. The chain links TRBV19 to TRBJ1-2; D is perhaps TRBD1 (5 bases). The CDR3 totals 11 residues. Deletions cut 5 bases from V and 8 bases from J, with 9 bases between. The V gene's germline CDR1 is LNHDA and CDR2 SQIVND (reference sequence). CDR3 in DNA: TGTGCCAGTAGTCAGGGATACGGCTACACCTTC. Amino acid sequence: CASSQGYGYTF.

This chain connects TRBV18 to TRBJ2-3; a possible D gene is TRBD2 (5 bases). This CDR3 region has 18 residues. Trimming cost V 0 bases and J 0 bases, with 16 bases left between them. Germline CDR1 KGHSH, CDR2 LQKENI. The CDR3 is CASSPPIRGPSSTDTQYF. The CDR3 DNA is TGTGCCAGCTCACCACCGATCCGCGGGCCTTCAAGCACAGATACGCAGTATTTT.

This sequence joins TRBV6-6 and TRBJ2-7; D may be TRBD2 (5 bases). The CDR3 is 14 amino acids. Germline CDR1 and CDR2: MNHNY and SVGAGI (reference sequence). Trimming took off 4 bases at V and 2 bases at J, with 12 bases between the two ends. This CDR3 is CASSSGFPPYEQYV. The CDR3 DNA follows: TGTGCCAGCAGTTCGGGGTTCCCCCCCTACGAGCAGTACGTC.

The CDR3 reads CASSLERNLNTEAFF. The CDR3 DNA is TGCGCCAGCAGCTTGGAGAGGAACCTCAACACTGAAGCTTTCTTT. This chain links TRBV5-1 with TRBJ1-1; D unclear. The CDR3 is made up of 15 amino acids. Trimming stripped 0 bases from V and 2 bases from J, with 11 bases between. Germline values: CDR1 SGHRS, CDR2 YFSETQ.